This entry features one TCR beta chain sequence. Sample treatment: some 20 received Ad26.COV2.S at low or high dose, single or two shots; a few received placebo; per-sample allocation not given. On day 63 after the first injection, vaccine and placebo recipients gave samples. The sample belongs to a study of Ad26.COV2.S vaccination and SARS-CoV-2 variants. Assay: immunoSEQ multiplex PCR; the TCRdb copy retains only in-frame clones and omits some. The repertoire holds some 450,000 clones, with around 91% as singletons. V was cut by 5 bases and J by 2 bases, with 9 bases left in between. The length of the CDR3 is 14 residues. From germline, CDR1 is LNHNV and CDR2 YYDKDF (reference sequence).

The clonotype comes from a person between 18 and 59 years old who received the Ad26.COV2.S COVID-19 vaccine or a placebo. The rearrangement links TRBV15 to TRBJ2-2; D ambiguous. Material: peripheral blood, obtained in a trial of Ad26.COV2.S vaccine versus placebo. CDR3 loop: CATSARPNTGELFF. The DNA of the CDR3 is TGTGCCACCAGCGCCAGGCCTAACACCGGGGAGCTGTTTTTT.